This T cell receptor beta chain was recorded in a study of blood T cell repertoires in COVID-19. About the research overall: Researchers got acute and convalescent COVID-19 samples from the United States, Italy and Spain. PBMCs, B-cell-depleted T cells, or T cells provided the cDNA or gDNA that made up the material.

In the authors' workflow: Quantification of nucleated cells was approximated via reference gene primer amplification. Here immunoSEQ multiplex PCR was the method, and the copy in TCRdb shows in-frame clones only, minus some. V and J calls and clone size follow that table, whereas D and trimming were derived from the DNA. The data show 110,000 to 150,000 clones, 65% to 90% seen once. This clone appeared once. Germline V CDR1 and CDR2: SNHLY, FYNNEI. V was pared by 6 bases and J by 2 bases, with 8 bases of the junction left unmatched. This CDR3 has 18 amino acids. The J gene is TRBJ2-3, the V gene TRBV2; TRBD2 matches 16 bases. Source material: peripheral blood. This sequence originates from a man in his forties or fifties with acute or convalescent COVID-19. CDR3 in DNA: TGTGCCAGCAGGCCGGGACTAGCGGGGGGGCGAGACACAGATACGCAGTATTTT. This encodes CASRPGLAGGRDTDTQYF.